This paragraph covers one T cell receptor beta chain sequence. V lost 1 base and J lost 2, with 9 bases in between. CDR1 and CDR2 (germline): MGHRA, YSYEKL. The CDR3 consists of 14 residues. This entry comes from a study of control samples from healthy donors and cancer patients. Here immunoSEQ multiplex PCR was the method, and the copy in TCRdb shows in-frame clones only, minus some. This sample carries some 130,000 clones, around 88% of them seen once, and the ten largest clones take less than 4%. The sample comprised blood. The chain joins TRBV4-1 to TRBJ2-7, with D hard to call. The clonotype comes from a man aged 40-49 years in good health. CDR3: CASSQGAGAYEQYF. The CDR3 DNA sequence: TGCGCCAGCAGCCAAGGGGCTGGGGCCTACGAGCAGTACTTC.